This T cell receptor (beta chain) was recovered during a study of long-term antiretroviral therapy in people with HIV. The overall study: The oldest samples precede the 2015 immediate-ART recommendation by about a decade. Study-level points and caveats: Collection of the blood, which took place between the mid-2000s and the late 2010s, possibly occurred under older ART regimens. Clones showing expansion before ART dominated the repertoire at all time points.

With respect to this clone: Antigen unknown.

Samples were assayed with immunoSEQ v3.0 at survey level. Each sample aimed for about 35,000-50,000 sequenced T-cell genomes. The protocol was immunoSEQ multiplex PCR, while the TCRdb copy is restricted to in-frame clones and leaves out a portion. The table shows 30,000 to 50,000 clones, with about 86% occurring only once. The CDR3 sequence is 15 residues long. After removal of 6 bases from V and 7 bases from J, the junction contained 7 bases not matched to a gene. The germline gives CDR1 SEHNR, CDR2 FQNEAQ (reference sequence). The starting material was unsorted PBMCs, obtained just before starting antiretroviral therapy. This chain uses TRBV7-9 with TRBJ2-7; 15 bases are shared with TRBD2. The clonotype originates from a woman in her late teens or twenties with HIV. The CDR3 DNA is TGTGCCAGCAGTGGGGGACTAGCGGGAGGACGGGAGCAGTACTTC. Protein: CASSGGLAGGREQYF. The full variable domain, rest sourced from reference TRBV7-9 and TRBJ2-7, is DTGVSQNPRHKITKRGQNVTFRCDPISEHNRLYWYRQTLGQGPEFLTYFQNEAQLEKSRLLSDRFSAERPKGSFSTLEIQRTEQGDSAMYLCASSGGLAGGREQYFGPGTRLTVT.